This is a list of T cell receptor beta chains from one sample in a study of blood T cell repertoires in COVID-19. Sequenced by immunoSEQ multiplex PCR; TCRdb stores in-frame clones only, minus some. The sample lists approximately 290,000 clones, around nine tenths occurring once. The material sequenced was peripheral blood. These receptor sequences come from a man between 25 and 39 years old with acute or convalescent COVID-19. Both conserved end residues are part of each CDR3.

v_gene: TRBV6-1
j_gene: TRBJ1-2
CDR3aa: CASSEAGGTAKGGYTF

v_gene: TRBV5-4
j_gene: TRBJ1-2
CDR3aa: CASSLASDRVRRSYTF

v_gene: TRBV27
j_gene: TRBJ2-7
CDR3aa: CASSLTGGDSYEQYF

v_gene: TRBV14
j_gene: TRBJ2-1
CDR3aa: CASRDSGRNEQFF

v_gene: TRBV7-8
j_gene: TRBJ2-7
CDR3aa: CASSLVVIGDSYEQYF

v_gene: TRBV5-1
j_gene: TRBJ2-3
CDR3aa: CASSYIPQGLAGEDTQYF

v_gene: TRBV7-8
j_gene: TRBJ2-7
CDR3aa: CASSSPGNSYEQYF

v_gene: TRBV5-7
j_gene: TRBJ1-3
CDR3aa: CASRSKPPEAGNTIYF

v_gene: TRBV6-6
j_gene: TRBJ2-3
CDR3aa: CASSYSPGLVADTQYF

v_gene: TRBV5-1
j_gene: TRBJ1-2
CDR3aa: CASSLNTGAHGYTF

v_gene: TRBV5-4
j_gene: TRBJ2-3
CDR3aa: CASSFRGGHTDTQYF

v_gene: TRBV7-9
j_gene: TRBJ2-7
CDR3aa: CASSLVQRLADSYEQYF

v_gene: TRBV7-9
j_gene: TRBJ1-1
CDR3aa: CASSTDTEAFF

v_gene: TRBV7-8
j_gene: TRBJ1-1
CDR3aa: CASSLAIGVNTEAFF

v_gene: TRBV7-8
j_gene: TRBJ2-1
CDR3aa: CASTLLAGSYNEQFF

v_gene: TRBV9
j_gene: TRBJ2-2
CDR3aa: CASSDRLSNTGELFF

v_gene: TRBV12-3/TRBV12-4
j_gene: TRBJ1-6
CDR3aa: CASTLDRASPLHF

v_gene: TRBV6-6
j_gene: TRBJ2-1
CDR3aa: CASRPYGGVSYNEQFF

v_gene: TRBV5-1
j_gene: TRBJ1-1
CDR3aa: CASRIKGVTEAFF

v_gene: TRBV3-1/TRBV3-2
j_gene: TRBJ2-7
CDR3aa: CASSPPPGGTGLYEQYF